Described below is a single T cell receptor (beta chain) sequence and its context. What it recognizes is unknown. Combining a sample-barcoded 5' primer with a J-beta primer mix, a second PCR ran for about 7 to 11 cycles. Each CDR3 protein gets one entry after TCRdb re-called the 5' RACE reads with MiXCR. The data hold 1.5 million to 2 million distinct CDR3 sequences, with 35% to 50% observed a single time. This sample was taken from a study of blood T cells in healthy people across ages. Germline trimming cut 4 bases from V and 5 bases from J; bases unmatched to any gene: 12. The CDR3 has 16 amino acids. Germline loops: CDR1 SGHNT, CDR2 YYREEE (reference sequence). Study-level findings and limits: It was not possible, with unsorted PBMCs, to conclusively compare naive and antigen-experienced cells.

The material sequenced was blood. The TCR comes from a human donor in good health. The chain couples TRBV5-4 to TRBJ2-7, with 10 nucleotides matching TRBD2. CDR3 DNA: TGTGCCAGCAGCCCGACTAGCGGGTTCGGGGCGGACGAGCAGTACTTC. Protein: CASSPTSGFGADEQYF. Filled out from reference TRBV5-4 and TRBJ2-7, the complete variable domain reads ETGVTQSPTHLIKTRGQQVTLRCSSQSGHNTVSWYQQALGQGPQFIFQYYREEENGRGNFPPRFSGLQFPNYSSELNVNALELDDSALYLCASSPTSGFGADEQYFGPGTRLTVT.